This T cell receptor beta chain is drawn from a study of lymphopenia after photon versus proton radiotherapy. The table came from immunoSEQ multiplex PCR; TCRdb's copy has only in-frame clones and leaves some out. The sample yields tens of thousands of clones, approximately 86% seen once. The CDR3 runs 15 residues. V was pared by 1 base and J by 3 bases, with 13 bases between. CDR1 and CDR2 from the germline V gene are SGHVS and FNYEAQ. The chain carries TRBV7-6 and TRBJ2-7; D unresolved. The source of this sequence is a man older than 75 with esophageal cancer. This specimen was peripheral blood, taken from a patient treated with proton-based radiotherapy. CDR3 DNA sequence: TGTGCCAGCAGCTTAGGCCAGGCCCGAAACTACGAGCAGTACTTC. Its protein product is CASSLGQARNYEQYF.